This paragraph covers one TCR beta chain sequence. Its specificity is unknown. The data stem from a study of OX40 agonist ivuxolimab in advanced cancers. Study-level information: Patients undergoing dose escalation presented with hepatocellular carcinoma, melanoma, renal cell or head and neck cancer. Study-level findings and limits: In general, CD8+ T cells held more expanded clones than CD4+ did, on average.

Profiling relied on immunoSEQ multiplex PCR, and the TCRdb table lists in-frame clones only, not all of them. Altogether some 69,000 clones are present, around 90% being singletons, with the ten largest covering roughly a tenth. This TCR was recovered from an adult with an advanced solid tumor such as melanoma, head and neck, liver or kidney cancer. Sequences were derived from CD4+ or CD8+ T cells sorted from blood, sampled in a trial of the OX40 agonist ivuxolimab.

CDR3 sequence reads: CASSGRAREQYF. Here the CDR3 DNA reads TGTGCCTCTTCCGGGAGGGCTCGCGAGCAGTACTTC. J is TRBJ2-7 and V is TRBV6-6, with 8 bases lining up with TRBD2. Germline loops: CDR1 MNHNY, CDR2 SVGAGI (reference sequence). V lost 11 bases, J lost 6 bases, and 9 bases stayed unmatched. The CDR3 covers 12 residues.